This T cell receptor (beta chain) was profiled in a study of T-cell memory formation after mild COVID-19. Study in general: Largely donor-specific TCR clusters were found. Study-wide results and limits: Day 15 to 85 contracting clones showed balanced CD4/CD8; day 15 to 37 expanders favored CD4+.

TCRdb reanalysed the 5' RACE reads using MiXCR and keeps one entry per CDR3 protein. Among tens of thousands of distinct CDR3 sequences, about an eighth were seen once, and the ten largest hold about 32%. J lost 0 bases, V lost 4 bases, and 2 bases had no gene match. The CDR3 contains 16 residues. Germline-derived CDR1 and CDR2 are SGHRS and YFSETQ. This clonotype came up many times. Its antigen is as yet unknown. This sequence was found in a man aged 18 to 30 who had mild COVID-19 (a few samples of this study predate the infection). Cell type and time point are not known. This chain joins TRBV5-1 and TRBJ2-3; 13 bases align to TRBD2. The sample consisted of PBMCs or a T cell subset sorted from them (not recorded which). CDR3 in DNA: TGCGCCAGCAGCCCGGGACTAGCGGGAAGCACAGATACGCAGTATTTT. Translation: CASSPGLAGSTDTQYF.